The 17 T cell receptor beta chains in this list originate from one sample, sequenced in a study of vaccination effects on CD4 cells after COVID-19. Their antigen targets remain unknown. Some clones are missing from TCRdb's copy, which holds only in-frame ones; the method was immunoSEQ multiplex PCR. This table holds tens of thousands of clones, less than 85% found once. Antigen-specific CD4+ T cells expanded by the ViraFEST assay with viral peptide pools were then sequenced. CD4+ T cells were isolated after less than 13 days of culture. Subjects were given two BNT162b2 or mRNA-1273 vaccine doses. The sample consisted of CD4+ T cells from PBMCs cultured with HCoV-NL63 spike peptides, taken after COVID-19 vaccination. The receptors stem from a human donor who received a COVID-19 vaccine.

The chain uses TRBV5-6 and TRBJ2-5; D may correspond to TRBD1 or TRBD2 (5 bases each). CDR3 length equals 15 residues. V lost 4 bases and J 1 base, leaving 14 bases between the germline ends. CDR1 and CDR2 from the germline V gene are SGHDT and YYEEEE. In DNA form, the CDR3 reads TGTGCCAGCAGCACTACCCGGGGCGCCCAAGAGACCCAGTACTTC. Its translation: CASSTTRGAQETQYF.

The rearrangement joins TRBV7-7 to TRBJ2-5; no reliable D call. The germline V and J ends were trimmed by 5 bases and 4 bases, with 17 bases remaining between them. The CDR3 length is 15 residues. Germline V lookup: CDR1 SSHAT, CDR2 FNYEAQ (reference sequence). CDR3 DNA sequence: TGTGCCAGCAGCCGAACAGCTAGGTCTGGAGAGACCCAGTACTTC. It translates to CASSRTARSGETQYF.

V is TRBV6-6 and J is TRBJ2-3; D might be TRBD2 (6 bases). Germline lookup yields CDR1 MNHNY and CDR2 SVGAGI (reference sequence). V lost 7 bases and J 2 bases, leaving 16 bases between the germline ends. CDR3 length equals 15 residues. The DNA of the CDR3 is TGTGCCAGCAATACCGGGACTTCCTACACAGATACGCAGTATTTT. Translating gives CASNTGTSYTDTQYF.

The CDR3 loop is CASSQEQGVYYGYTF. For the CDR3, the DNA is TGCGCCAGCAGCCAAGAGCAGGGCGTTTACTATGGCTACACCTTC. The chain employs TRBV4-1 and TRBJ1-2, with D tentatively TRBD1 (5 bases). V lost 0 bases to trimming and J lost 3 bases, with 11 bases between them. Germline CDR1 reads MGHRA; CDR2 reads YSYEKL. The CDR3 extends over 15 amino acids.

V and J are TRBV12-3 or TRBV12-4 and TRBJ1-2; D remains unclear. This CDR3 is 13 amino acids long. V was shortened by 3 bases and J by 6 bases, with 11 bases between the two germline ends. In nucleotides, the CDR3 is TGTGCCAGCAGTTTGAGACCCGGCGATGGCTACACCTTC. It specifies CASSLRPGDGYTF.

The CDR3, as DNA: TGCGCCAGCCGAAGGGACAGGGACGGGGCCAACGTCCTGACTTTC. The encoded protein is CASRRDRDGANVLTF. The rearrangement joins TRBV5-1 to TRBJ2-6, with 9 bases matching TRBD1. Germline values: CDR1 SGHRS, CDR2 YFSETQ. V shed 7 bases and J 4 bases; nucleotides not matched to a gene: 6. The CDR3 loop spans 15 amino acids.

This clone was picked up a small number of times. V is TRBV27 and J is TRBJ2-7, with 8 nucleotides matching TRBD2. CDR1 is MNHEY and CDR2 is SMNVEV in the germline V gene (reference sequence). Unmatched junction bases numbered 8, after V lost 5 bases and J lost 5 bases. This CDR3 comprises 14 residues. The CDR3 coding sequence is TGTGCCAGCAGTGCAGCGGGAGAACCCCACGAGCAGTACTTC. Encoded protein: CASSAAGEPHEQYF.

V is TRBV19 and J is TRBJ2-6, with D possibly being TRBD1 or TRBD2 (5 bases each). Trimming took off 6 bases at V and 0 bases at J, with 9 bases between the two ends. The germline V gene encodes CDR1 LNHDA and CDR2 SQIVND (reference sequence). The CDR3 extends over 15 amino acids. This CDR3 reads CASRSGTSGANVLTF. CDR3 bases: TGTGCCAGTAGATCCGGGACCTCTGGGGCCAACGTCCTGACTTTC.

This clone was counted once. This sequence joins TRBV7-7 and TRBJ2-7; 9 nucleotides line up with TRBD2. CDR1 and CDR2 from the germline V gene are SSHAT and FNYEAQ (reference sequence). This CDR3 contains 14 residues. Unmatched junction bases numbered 8, after V lost 5 bases and J lost 6 bases. The CDR3 here is CASSKLAGPGEQYF. In DNA, the CDR3 is TGTGCCAGCAGCAAACTAGCGGGCCCGGGCGAGCAGTACTTC.

V and J are TRBV14 and TRBJ1-1; 7 positions agree with TRBD1. Per the germline V gene, CDR1 is SGHDN and CDR2 is FVKESK. This CDR3 region has 15 residues. With 0 bases clipped from V and 2 bases from J, the junction kept 3 bases outside the gene matches. CDR3 nucleotides: TGTGCCAGCAGCCAAGAAGGGACAGCAAACACTGAAGCTTTCTTT. It yields the protein CASSQEGTANTEAFF. Looking up the rest from reference TRBV14 and TRBJ1-1 gives the full variable domain: EAGVTQFPSHSVIEKGQTVTLRCDPISGHDNLYWYRRVMGKEIKFLLHFVKESKQDESGMPNNRFLAERTGGTYSTLKVQPAELEDSGVYFCASSQEGTANTEAFFGQGTRLTVV.

The genes are TRBV10-1 and TRBJ1-2; TRBD1 is a possible D gene (5 bases). Germline V gives CDR1 WNHNN, CDR2 SYGVQD (reference sequence). The CDR3 extends over 14 amino acids. Trimming took off 6 bases at V and 6 bases at J, with 17 bases between the two ends. CDR3 sequence (DNA): TGCGCCAGCAGCCCAGGCGGAGGGGTTCATGGCTACACCTTC. Protein sequence: CASSPGGGVHGYTF.

This clone was seen only once. The chain uses TRBV5-1 and TRBJ2-7; the match to TRBD1 covers 11 bases. The CDR3 consists of 17 residues. CDR1 is SGHRS, CDR2 YFSETQ, per germline. Trimming removed 2 bases from V and 0 bases from J; junction bases left unmatched: 7. The CDR3 bases are TGCGCCAGCAGCTTTTGGGACAGGGGGGATAGCTCCTACGAGCAGTACTTC. Translation gives CASSFWDRGDSSYEQYF.

This chain links TRBV7-2 with TRBJ1-2, with D uncertain. The germline V gene encodes CDR1 SGHTA and CDR2 FQGNSA. The CDR3 contains 12 residues. Trimming pared 4 bases from V and 6 bases from J, leaving 9 bases between. The CDR3 loop reads CASSSGWDGYTF. The CDR3 coding sequence is TGTGCCAGCAGCTCAGGATGGGATGGCTACACCTTC.

The table lists this clone with a few counts. This sequence joins TRBV6-4 and TRBJ2-1, with TRBD2 matching 11 bases. Germline V lookup: CDR1 MRHNA, CDR2 SNTAGT. Trimming removed 6 bases from V and 0 bases from J; junction bases left unmatched: 16. CDR3 length equals 20 residues. DNA for the CDR3: TGTGCCAGCAGGCCTTTGACTAGCGGGATCCGAGATGGCTCCTACAATGAGCAGTTCTTC. Its translation: CASRPLTSGIRDGSYNEQFF.

This rearrangement joins TRBV7-9 to TRBJ1-2; D is undetermined. V lost 1 base and J 0 bases, leaving 9 bases between the germline ends. The CDR3 has 15 amino acids. Germline-derived CDR1 and CDR2 are SEHNR and FQNEAQ (reference sequence). In nucleotides, the CDR3 is TGTGCCAGCAGCTTAGGACACTCCCCTAACTATGGCTACACCTTC. It encodes CASSLGHSPNYGYTF.

V and J are TRBV30 and TRBJ1-2; 7 positions agree with TRBD1. Germline V gene lookup returns CDR1 GTSNPN and CDR2 SVGIG (reference sequence). This CDR3 is built from 12 residues. V was clipped by 4 bases and J by 8 bases; unmatched bases: 7. Here the CDR3 DNA reads TGTGCCTGGAAACTGACAGGGAGCGGCTACACCTTC. This encodes CAWKLTGSGYTF.

J is TRBJ2-5 and V is TRBV18; tentatively, D is TRBD1 (5 bases). V lost 0 bases and J lost 1, with 6 bases in between. CDR1 and CDR2 (germline): KGHSH, LQKENI. This CDR3 has 14 residues. DNA for the CDR3: TGTGCCAGCTCACCACCGGGGCTCCAAGAGACCCAGTACTTC. Its protein product is CASSPPGLQETQYF.